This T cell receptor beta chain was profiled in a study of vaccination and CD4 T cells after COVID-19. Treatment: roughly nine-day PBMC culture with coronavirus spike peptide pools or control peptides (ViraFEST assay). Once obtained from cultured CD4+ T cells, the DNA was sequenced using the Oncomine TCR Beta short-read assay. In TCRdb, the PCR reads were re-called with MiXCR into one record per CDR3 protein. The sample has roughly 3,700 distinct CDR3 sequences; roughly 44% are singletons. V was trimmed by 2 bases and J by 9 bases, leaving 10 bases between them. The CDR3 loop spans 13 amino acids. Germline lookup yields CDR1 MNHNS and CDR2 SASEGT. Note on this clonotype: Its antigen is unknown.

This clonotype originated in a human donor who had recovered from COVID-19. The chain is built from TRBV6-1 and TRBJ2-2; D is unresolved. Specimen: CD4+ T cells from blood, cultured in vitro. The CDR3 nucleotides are TGTGCCAGCAGTGAAACCCCAGACCGGGAGCTGTTTTTT. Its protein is CASSETPDRELFF.